The sequence of this T cell receptor (beta chain) was determined in a study of shared clonotypes between healthy human individuals. Study outcomes and limitations: Having only a few donors restricted how much genetic and exposure-history diversity was captured.

The deep-level immunoSEQ assay was used. Produced via immunoSEQ multiplex PCR; TCRdb's table is partial and in-frame only. The sample holds approximately 1.1 million clones; 75% to 80% are singletons and the top ten take more than 0.5%. The germline V gene encodes CDR1 SGHNT and CDR2 YYREEE (reference sequence). This CDR3 is 13 amino acids long. V gave up 1 base and J gave up 8 bases, with 9 bases separating them. The count of this clone is one. No antigen is known for it. The TCR was taken from a man aged 18-30 years in good health. Some clones in this sample may be carry-over from other donors' samples. The chain employs TRBV5-4 and TRBJ1-4; a possible D gene is TRBD1 (6 bases). The sample was memory CD4+ T cells from PBMCs. Stated subset: CD45RA-negative fraction. Here the CDR3 reads CASSLLTGEKLFF. The CDR3 region has the DNA TGTGCCAGCAGCTTGTTAACAGGGGAAAAACTGTTTTTT.